Below, 22 T cell receptor beta chains from the same sample are listed, as sequenced in a study of T cell repertoires and HLA-DP antigens. The repertoire was sequenced with immunoSEQ multiplex PCR; TCRdb's copy has only in-frame clones and lacks some. The data hold around 2,000 clones, with around four fifths observed a single time. HeLa cells expressing allogeneic DPB1 restimulated the approximately 15-day-expanded CD4+ cells for 20 to 25 h. Stimulation used HeLa cells expressing transduced HLA-DPA1/DPB1, HLA-DM, invariant chain and CD80. The sequenced sample consisted of CD137- CD4+ T cells from cultured PBMCs. These receptors all stem from a woman between 18 and 30 years old in good health and CMV-seronegative.

The chain couples TRBV9 to TRBJ2-2; maybe TRBD2 (6 bases). Trimming shortened V by 0 bases and J by 0 bases, and 9 bases separated the two germline ends. Germline lookup yields CDR1 SGDLS and CDR2 YYNGEE. The CDR3 extends over 16 amino acids. The CDR3 DNA follows: TGTGCCAGCAGCGTAGGCGGGACGACGAACACCGGGGAGCTGTTTTTT. Residues: CASSVGGTTNTGELFF.

The rearrangement joins TRBV6-1 to TRBJ2-3; D is unclear. Trimming took off 8 bases at V and 5 bases at J, with 8 bases between the two ends. The CDR3 consists of 11 residues. Germline V gene data show CDR1 as MNHNS and CDR2 as SASEGT. For the CDR3, the DNA is TGTGCCAGCGAACTCTTAGATACGCAGTATTTT. It encodes CASELLDTQYF.

CDR3 nucleotides: TGTGCCAGCAGAGGGTGGGCCCTCGGCACAGATACGCAGTATTTT. It specifies CASRGWALGTDTQYF. The chain combines TRBV7-9 with TRBJ2-3; unclear D gene. Germline CDR1 is SEHNR and CDR2 is FQNEAQ (reference sequence). The CDR3 runs to 15 residues. V was cut by 6 bases and J by 1 base, with 14 bases left in between.

The rearrangement joins TRBV30 to TRBJ1-2, with no clear D. The CDR3 contains 13 residues. V lost 4 bases and J 5 bases, leaving 14 bases between the germline ends. CDR1 is GTSNPN and CDR2 is SVGIG in the germline V gene (reference sequence). The CDR3 coding sequence is TGTGCCTGGAACCCGGACGTATTGTATGGCTACACCTTC. Residues: CAWNPDVLYGYTF. Supplemented by reference TRBV30 and TRBJ1-2, the full variable domain reads SQTIHQWPATLVQPVGSPLSLECTVEGTSNPNLYWYRQAAGRGLQLLFYSVGIGQISSEVPQNLSASRPQDRQFILSSKKLLLSDSGFYLCAWNPDVLYGYTFGSGTRLTVV.

This chain joins TRBV11-2 and TRBJ2-2; TRBD2 matches at 8 bases. The CDR3 covers 19 residues. Germline loops: CDR1 SGHAT, CDR2 FQNNGV. With 1 base clipped from V and 4 bases from J, the junction kept 14 bases outside the gene matches. The CDR3 is CASSLGRVTSVVSTGELFF. CDR3 bases: TGTGCCAGCAGCTTAGGGCGTGTGACTAGCGTGGTGAGCACCGGGGAGCTGTTTTTT.

The V gene is TRBV7-2, the J gene TRBJ1-2; perhaps TRBD1 as D (5 bases). The germline V and J ends were trimmed by 5 bases and 2 bases, with 15 bases remaining between them. The CDR3 is 15 residues long. Germline V gene sequence: CDR1 SGHTA, CDR2 FQGNSA. The CDR3 loop reads CASSPSGSGNYGYTF. Written as DNA, the CDR3 is TGTGCCAGCAGCCCCTCAGGGTCGGGGAACTATGGCTACACCTTC.

The chain recombines TRBV5-1 with TRBJ2-1, with 8 bases matching TRBD2. The CDR3 has 16 amino acids. Germline trimming cut 4 bases from V and 9 bases from J; bases unmatched to any gene: 15. The germline gives CDR1 SGHRS, CDR2 YFSETQ. CDR3 bases: TGCGCCAGCAGCGTACCGGGGACTAGGAACTTCGGTGAGCAGTTCTTC. Translated: CASSVPGTRNFGEQFF.

This clone has more than one count but fewer than ten. The same CDR3 arises from other DNA sequences in this sample as well. The chain uses TRBV7-3 and TRBJ1-1; D possibly corresponds to TRBD1 (5 bases). The CDR3 has 14 residues. V lost 2 bases and J 3 bases, leaving 10 bases between the germline ends. CDR1 SGHTA and CDR2 FQGTGA come from the germline V gene. CDR3 protein: CASSLQGKDTEAFF. CDR3 DNA: TGTGCCAGCAGCTTACAGGGAAAGGACACTGAAGCTTTCTTT.

Comment on this clone: At one end, the junction sequence differs from germline, possibly due to a read error. The DNA of the CDR3 is TGTGCCAACAGCTTCGGGTCGGGGGGCGAGACCCAGTACTTC. It specifies CANSFGSGGETQYF. The chain links TRBV7-6 to TRBJ2-5; D is possibly TRBD2 (7 bases). The CDR3 is 14 amino acids. CDR1 is SGHVS and CDR2 is FNYEAQ in the germline V gene.

The rearrangement links TRBV21-1 to TRBJ2-7; TRBD2, the table's D call, was not compared with the DNA. TRBV21-1 is noted as a pseudogene. The CDR3 is made up of 19 amino acids. CDR3 nucleotide sequence: TGTGCCAGCAGACGCTGGGGTAGGGGGAGGGCCCTCAGGAACTACGAGCAGTACTTC. It encodes CASRRWGRGRALRNYEQYF.

A note on this clone: Within the sample, other DNA sequences also encode this same CDR3. The CDR3 DNA is TGTGCCAGCAGTGAACCCTATCTCCAGCATTTT. This encodes CASSEPYLQHF. The V call is TRBV6-1, the J call TRBJ1-5; D call uncertain. The CDR3 loop spans 11 amino acids. V lost 2 bases to trimming and J lost 12 bases, with 8 bases between them. The germline gives CDR1 MNHNS, CDR2 SASEGT.

The V gene is TRBV5-4, the J gene TRBJ1-4, with D maybe TRBD1 (5 bases). The V and J ends lost 4 bases and 7 bases respectively, with 14 bases between them. This CDR3 region has 14 residues. Germline-derived CDR1 and CDR2 are SGHNT and YYREEE (reference sequence). The CDR3 nucleotides are TGTGCCAGCAGCCTCAGGGCCGGTACTGAAAAACTGTTTTTT. Its protein product is CASSLRAGTEKLFF.

The chain couples TRBV7-2 to TRBJ1-1, with D unclear. Germline lookup yields CDR1 SGHTA and CDR2 FQGNSA. There are 15 residues in the CDR3. V shed 4 bases and J shed 7 bases, with 19 bases lying between them. For the CDR3, the DNA is TGTGCCAGCAGCTCTGACCCGTTTCGGGTATTTGAAGCTTTCTTT. Its protein is CASSSDPFRVFEAFF.

The chain combines TRBV6-5 with TRBJ2-2, with D tentatively TRBD2 (7 bases). Germline CDR1 and CDR2: MNHEY and SVGAGI. The CDR3 totals 15 residues. Trimming took 6 bases from V and 7 from J, leaving 18 bases between them. Written as DNA, the CDR3 is TGTGCCAGCAGAATTCGGGGGGCCAGGAGCGGGGAGCTGTTTTTT. Protein: CASRIRGARSGELFF.

The chain combines TRBV20-1 with TRBJ1-2; D not resolved. This CDR3 spans 11 amino acids. Trimming took off 6 bases at V and 8 bases at J, with 13 bases between the two ends. Germline-derived CDR1 and CDR2 are DFQATT and SNEGSKA (reference sequence). The CDR3 is CSAHTPGGYTF. CDR3 coding DNA: TGCAGTGCCCATACACCCGGGGGCTACACCTTC.

V and J are TRBV18 and TRBJ2-4; tentatively, D is TRBD2 (7 bases). With 3 bases removed from V and 9 bases from J, the gap between germline ends came to 18 bases. In germline, CDR1 is KGHSH, CDR2 LQKENI. This CDR3 has 15 residues. The chain's CDR3 is CASSPQRDTGGIQYF. In DNA form, the CDR3 reads TGTGCCAGCTCACCCCAGCGGGACACCGGTGGCATTCAGTACTTC.

V is TRBV5-1 and J is TRBJ1-2; TRBD1 agrees at 12 bases. V dropped 3 bases and J dropped 5; count of bases not matched to a gene: 11. The CDR3 is 17 amino acids. Germline CDR1 and CDR2: SGHRS and YFSETQ. In DNA form, the CDR3 reads TGCGCCAGCAGCTCCGGGACAGGGGGCGAAAATAGGTATGGCTACACCTTC. Amino acid sequence: CASSSGTGGENRYGYTF. The variable domain in full, with the rest retrieved from reference TRBV5-1 and TRBJ1-2, is KAGVTQTPRYLIKTRGQQVTLSCSPISGHRSVSWYQQTPGQGLQFLFEYFSETQRNKGNFPGRFSGRQFSNSRSEMNVSTLELGDSALYLCASSSGTGGENRYGYTFGSGTRLTVV.

The chain uses TRBV9 and TRBJ2-3; TRBD2 matches at 8 bases. Germline CDR1 is SGDLS and CDR2 is YYNGEE. J was trimmed by 6 bases and V by 0 bases; bases with no gene match: 6. This CDR3 comprises 15 residues. The DNA for the CDR3 is TGTGCCAGCAGCGTAGTATCAGCGGGAGAGGATACGCAGTATTTT. Translating it yields CASSVVSAGEDTQYF.

The rearrangement joins TRBV11-2 to TRBJ2-1, with 13 bases that match TRBD2. V shed 2 bases and J 8 bases; nucleotides not matched to a gene: 12. CDR3 length: 18 residues. Germline V gene lookup returns CDR1 SGHAT and CDR2 FQNNGV. The CDR3 here is CASSLPRGLAGPSHEQFF. CDR3 DNA sequence: TGTGCCAGCAGCTTACCGAGGGGACTAGCGGGGCCCTCCCATGAGCAGTTCTTC.

The chain links TRBV29-1 to TRBJ1-2, with a weak D call TRBD1 (5 bases). V lost 4 bases to trimming and J lost 8 bases, with 17 bases between them. The germline gives CDR1 SQVTM, CDR2 ANQGSEA. The CDR3 length is 13 residues. CDR3 amino acids: CSVAIGGGEGYTF. Here the CDR3 DNA reads TGCAGCGTTGCGATTGGGGGAGGGGAGGGCTACACCTTC.

This clone was observed once. The chain is built from TRBV18 and TRBJ2-6; D uncertain. There are 16 residues in the CDR3. The V and J ends lost 5 bases and 0 bases respectively, with 11 bases between them. Germline CDR1 reads KGHSH; CDR2 reads LQKENI. The CDR3 protein is CASSSSLDSGANVLTF. In DNA form, the CDR3 reads TGTGCCAGCTCATCCTCACTTGACTCTGGGGCCAACGTCCTGACTTTC. The variable domain in full, with the rest retrieved from reference TRBV18 and TRBJ2-6, is NAGVMQNPRHLVRRRGQEARLRCSPMKGHSHVYWYRQLPEEGLKFMVYLQKENIIDESGMPKERFSAEFPKEGPSILRIQQVVRGDSAAYFCASSSSLDSGANVLTFGAGSRLTVL.

This clone was counted a few times. The sample contains more than one DNA sequence encoding this CDR3. The chain combines TRBV6-6 with TRBJ2-7, with 8 bases aligning to TRBD1. CDR1 is MNHNY and CDR2 is SVGAGI in the germline V gene (reference sequence). The trim removed 2 bases at V and 2 bases at J, leaving 2 bases unmatched. The CDR3 is 14 amino acids. The CDR3 reads CASSYGQGPYEQYV. CDR3 nucleotides: TGTGCCAGCAGTTACGGACAGGGCCCCTACGAGCAGTACGTC.